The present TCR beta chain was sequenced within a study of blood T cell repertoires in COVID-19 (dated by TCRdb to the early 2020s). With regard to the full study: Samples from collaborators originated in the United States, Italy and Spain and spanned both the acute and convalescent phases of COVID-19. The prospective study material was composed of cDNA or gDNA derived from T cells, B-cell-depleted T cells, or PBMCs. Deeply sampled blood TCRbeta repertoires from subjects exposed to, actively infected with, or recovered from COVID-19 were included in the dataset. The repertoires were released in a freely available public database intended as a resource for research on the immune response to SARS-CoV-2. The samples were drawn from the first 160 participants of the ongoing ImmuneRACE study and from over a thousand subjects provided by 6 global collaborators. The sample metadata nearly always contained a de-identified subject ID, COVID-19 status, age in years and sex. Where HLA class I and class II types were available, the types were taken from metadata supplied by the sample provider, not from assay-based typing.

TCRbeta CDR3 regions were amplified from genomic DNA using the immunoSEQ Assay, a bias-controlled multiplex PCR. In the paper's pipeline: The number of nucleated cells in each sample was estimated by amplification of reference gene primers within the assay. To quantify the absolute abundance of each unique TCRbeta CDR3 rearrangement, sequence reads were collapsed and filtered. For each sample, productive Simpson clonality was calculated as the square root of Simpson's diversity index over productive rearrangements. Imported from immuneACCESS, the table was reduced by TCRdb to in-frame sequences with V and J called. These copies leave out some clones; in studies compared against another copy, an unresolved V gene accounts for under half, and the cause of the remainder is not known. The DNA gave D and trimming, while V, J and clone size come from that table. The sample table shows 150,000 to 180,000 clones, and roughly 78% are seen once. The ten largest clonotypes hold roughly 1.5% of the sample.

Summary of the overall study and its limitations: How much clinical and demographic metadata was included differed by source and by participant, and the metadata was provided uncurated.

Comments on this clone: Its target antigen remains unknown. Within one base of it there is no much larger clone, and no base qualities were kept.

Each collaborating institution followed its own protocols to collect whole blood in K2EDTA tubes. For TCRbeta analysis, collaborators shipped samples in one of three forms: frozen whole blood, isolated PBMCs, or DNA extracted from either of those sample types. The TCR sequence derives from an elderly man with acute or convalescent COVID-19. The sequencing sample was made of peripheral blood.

The DNA sequence follows: TGTGCCAGTAGTATGGGGGCCAGCACAGATACGCAGTATTTT. This sequence encodes CASSMGASTDTQYF. The rearranged chain carries TRBV19 and TRBJ2-3; the D gene is perhaps TRBD1, from 6 matching bases. From the germline V gene (reference sequence), CDR1 is LNHDA and CDR2 is SQIVND. V is shortened by 3 bases, J by 0 bases, and the region joining them spans 7 bases. The CDR3, cysteine through phenylalanine, is 14 amino acids long. The kept DNA is CDR3 alone, 42 bases in frame from the first base.